This T cell receptor (beta chain) was recorded in a study of a mutant IDH1 vaccine in newly diagnosed glioma. Study context: The sex distribution of treated patients was 62.5% male and 37.5% female, with a mean age of 40.4 years. Earlier therapy was either radiotherapy, temozolomide, or both, and most got both. Week 35 was assigned to visit V12, and week 47 was assigned to visit V13.

V trimming: 4 bases; J trimming: 5 bases; junction bases outside the gene matches: 5. The CDR3 consists of 14 residues. The germline V gene encodes CDR1 SGDLS and CDR2 YYNGEE. In regard to this clone: Its antigen is still unknown.

As to time point: week 47, end of study. Mutant IDH1 20-mer peptide, at 300 ug, made up each vaccine dose, with topical imiquimod. Sequenced by immunoSEQ multiplex PCR; TCRdb stores in-frame clones only, minus some. The table includes around 50,000 clones, 65% to 85% detected once. This chain links TRBV9 with TRBJ2-5; 10 bases are shared with TRBD2. The sequence derives from a woman in her twenties or thirties with glioma. Some clones in this sample may be carry-over from other donors' samples. Sequencing was performed on PBMCs, taken from a glioma patient whose treatment included an IDH1 peptide vaccine. The CDR3 sequence: CASSLSGRVETQYF. The CDR3 DNA reads as TGTGCCAGCAGCCTGAGCGGGAGGGTTGAGACCCAGTACTTC.